The subject of this entry is one T cell receptor (beta chain). The V end lost 5 bases, the J end lost 2 bases, and 6 bases lay between the germline ends. CDR1 and CDR2 from the germline V gene are MDHEN and SYDVKM. This CDR3 comprises 12 residues. The sample belongs to a study of shared clonotypes between healthy human individuals. Only in-frame clones appear in the TCRdb table, and some are missing; sequencing was by immunoSEQ multiplex PCR. This sample has some 1,600,000 clones, with approximately 98% found just once. The rearrangement links TRBV28 to TRBJ1-2; D is unclear. This TCR came from a man aged 25 to 45 in good health. Sequencing was performed on naive CD4+ T cells sorted from blood. As to subset: CD45RA+ positively selected. The CDR3 loop is CASSVQNYGYTF. As DNA, the CDR3 is TGTGCCAGCAGTGTACAGAACTATGGCTACACCTTC.